This record looks at one T cell receptor (beta chain) sequence and its context. The antigen is not known. Per donor, one heparinised blood draw averaged roughly 110 mL. The data stem from a study of beta chain features in type 1 diabetes. Study at large: The examined sorted cells totaled about 110 million across samples.

The V gene's germline CDR1 is WNHNN and CDR2 SYGVQD (reference sequence). This CDR3 has 12 amino acids. The trim removed 6 bases at V and 7 bases at J, leaving 2 bases unmatched. Sequenced material consisted of expressed TCRB transcripts (all of the isolated RNA was reverse transcribed). Assay used: immunoSEQ multiplex PCR; TCRdb lists only in-frame clones, some missing. The sample gives some 270,000 clones, around an eighth of which show up once; more than 0.025% is in the top ten. Study results and limitations: Across patients, naive, central memory and Treg TCRB repertoires exhibited apparently greater similarity than was observed across healthy donors.

The chain links TRBV10-1 to TRBJ1-1, with 10 bases aligning to TRBD1. This TCR was recovered from a middle-aged woman in good health. The sequenced sample consisted of naive CD4+ T cells from blood. CDR3 nucleotides: TGCGCCAGCAGCGGGACAGGGGATGAAGCTTTCTTT. Protein product: CASSGTGDEAFF.